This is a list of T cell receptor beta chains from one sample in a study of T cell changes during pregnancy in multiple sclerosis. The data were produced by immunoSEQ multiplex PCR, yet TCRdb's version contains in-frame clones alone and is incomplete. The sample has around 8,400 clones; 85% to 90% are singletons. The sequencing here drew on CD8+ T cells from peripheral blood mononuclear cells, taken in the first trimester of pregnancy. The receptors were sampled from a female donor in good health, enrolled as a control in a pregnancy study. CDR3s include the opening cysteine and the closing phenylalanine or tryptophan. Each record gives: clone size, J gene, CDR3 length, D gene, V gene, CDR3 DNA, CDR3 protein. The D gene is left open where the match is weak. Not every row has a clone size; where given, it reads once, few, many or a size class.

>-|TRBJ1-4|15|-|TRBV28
TGTGCCAGCAGTCCCGGCTCTAATTCGGGTGAAAAACTGTTTTTT
CASSPGSNSGEKLFF
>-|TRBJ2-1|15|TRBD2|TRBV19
TGTGCCAGTAGTCAGACTAGCGGGGATTTCAATGAGCAGTTCTTC
CASSQTSGDFNEQFF
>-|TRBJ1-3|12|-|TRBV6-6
TGTGCCAGCAGCCGGTACCGAAACACCATATATTTT
CASSRYRNTIYF
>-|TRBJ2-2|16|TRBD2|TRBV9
TGTGCCAGCAGCGGAAGGACTAGCGGGAACACCGGGGAGCTGTTTTTT
CASSGRTSGNTGELFF
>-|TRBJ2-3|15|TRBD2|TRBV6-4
TGTGCCAGCGCCTCGACTAGCGGGAGCACAGATACGCAGTATTTT
CASASTSGSTDTQYF
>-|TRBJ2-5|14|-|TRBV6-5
TGTGCCAGCAGTACAGGGCAGACCCAAGAGACCCAGTACTTC
CASSTGQTQETQYF
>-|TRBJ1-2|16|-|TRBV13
TGTGCCAGCACCGATTCTCACACAGCCCGAAACTATGGCTACACCTTC
CASTDSHTARNYGYTF
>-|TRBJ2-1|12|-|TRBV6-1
TGTGCCAGCAGTGACCCCGGCAATGAGCAGTTCTTC
CASSDPGNEQFF
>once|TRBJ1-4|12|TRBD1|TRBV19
TGTGCCAGTAGTACCGACAGGGTGAAACTGTTTTTT
CASSTDRVKLFF
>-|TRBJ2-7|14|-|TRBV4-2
TGTGCCAGCAGCCAAGTTTGGTCAGGGAACGAGCAGTACTTC
CASSQVWSGNEQYF
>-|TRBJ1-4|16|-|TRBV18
TGTGCCAGCTCGCCTCTGGAGGGAGCAACTAATGAAAAACTGTTTTTT
CASSPLEGATNEKLFF
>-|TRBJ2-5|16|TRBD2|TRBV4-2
TGTGCCAGCAGCCAAGATATAGCGGGAGTCCAGGAGACCCAGTACTTC
CASSQDIAGVQETQYF
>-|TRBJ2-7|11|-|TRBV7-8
TGTGCCAGCAGCTTATTCGGCGAGCAGTACTTC
CASSLFGEQYF
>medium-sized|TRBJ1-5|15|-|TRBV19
TGTGCCAGTAGTATAGATCTCCTGGGGGCTCAGCCCCAGCATTTT
CASSIDLLGAQPQHF
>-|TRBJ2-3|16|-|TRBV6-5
TGTGCCAGCAGTTACTCGAACGCAGGGGGCACAGATACGCAGTATTTT
CASSYSNAGGTDTQYF
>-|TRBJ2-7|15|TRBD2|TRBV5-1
TGCGCCAGCAGTCGGAATAGCGGGACCTCCTACGAGCAGTACTTC
CASSRNSGTSYEQYF
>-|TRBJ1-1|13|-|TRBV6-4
TGTGCCAGCAGTGCCATTTCCGGGACAGAAGCTTTCTTT
CASSAISGTEAFF
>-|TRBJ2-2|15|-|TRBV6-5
TGTGCCAGCAGTTATGCCAGATTGGTCACCGGGGAGCTGTTTTTT
CASSYARLVTGELFF
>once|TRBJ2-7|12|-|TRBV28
TGTGCCAGCAGAGGGGTCTCCTACGAGCAGTACTTC
CASRGVSYEQYF
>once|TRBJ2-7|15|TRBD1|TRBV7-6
TGTGCCAGCAGCAGAGGGACAGAACGTGTGGACGAGCAGTACTTC
CASSRGTERVDEQYF
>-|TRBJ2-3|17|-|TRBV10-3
TGTGCCATCAGAGGTAAAGGGGGTGATTCCCCCACAGATACGCAGTATTTT
CAIRGKGGDSPTDTQYF
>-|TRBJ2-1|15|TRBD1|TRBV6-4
TGTGCCAGCAGTGACGGGGACAGGGTGACCGATGAGCAGTTCTTC
CASSDGDRVTDEQFF
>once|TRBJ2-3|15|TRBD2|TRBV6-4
TGTGCCAGCAGTAGGACTAGCGGGGGCACAGATACGCAGTATTTT
CASSRTSGGTDTQYF
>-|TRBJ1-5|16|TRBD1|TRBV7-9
TGTGCCAGCAGCCCTGGACAGGGGGGGAGCAATCAGCCCCAGCATTTT
CASSPGQGGSNQPQHF
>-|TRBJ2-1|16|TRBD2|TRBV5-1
TGCGCCAGCAGCACCCCTCTAGCGGGCTCCTACAATGAGCAGTTCTTC
CASSTPLAGSYNEQFF